This T cell receptor beta chain stems from a study of T cell responses to AZD1222 COVID-19 vaccine. General study points: None of the repertoires were sampled until the peak T cell response had passed. The sample set comprised mostly white British donors with more females, and clonal diversity was possibly underestimated. Only a handful of individuals given AZD1222 were seropositive at baseline.

Repertoires were generated with immunoSEQ multiplex PCR, while TCRdb's copy carries only in-frame clones and drops some. Of about 170,000 clones listed, more than 80% are singletons. Trimming cost V 4 bases and J 3 bases, with 10 bases left between them. Germline V gene sequence: CDR1 SGHKS, CDR2 YYEKEE (reference sequence). The CDR3 length is 13 residues. To note about this clone: The antigen is not known.

The source was peripheral blood, collected on day 0 of AZD1222 vaccination. V and J are TRBV5-5 and TRBJ2-5; possibly TRBD1 for D (6 bases). This TCR derives from an adult in good health. The CDR3 bases are TGTGCCAGCAGCAGGAACAGGGAAGAGACCCAGTACTTC. Residues: CASSRNREETQYF.